These 23 T cell receptor beta chains came from one sample sequenced in a study of T-cell reconstitution after alpha-beta-depleted transplantation in children (dated by TCRdb to about 2016). Explained via the paper, the treatment or condition label denotes: allogeneic hematopoietic cell transplantation with graft depleted of TCRalphabeta T cells and CD19 B cells. Preparation of the library involved PCR. Data came from an Illumina HiSeq 2500. Molecular barcoding was employed in the preparation of TCR libraries, with unique molecular identifiers being used to normalize TCRbeta repertoire quantification. TCRdb trimmed public reads at Q25 via fastp, called clones via MiXCR and kept in-frame beta chains. One record per CDR3 amino acid sequence lists the most common genes and DNA. The sample records hundreds of thousands of distinct CDR3 sequences, 10% to 15% of which are singletons. The ten most abundant clones make up over 2% of the sample.

Sequencing was performed on PBMCs, mostly from graft donor cells, taken 360 days after TCRalphabeta/CD19-depleted stem cell transplant. The origin of the receptors is a male patient under 18 who had a stem cell transplant for acute myeloid leukemia, so the T cells may come from the graft donor.

This clonotype was seen repeatedly, ten times or more. The V gene is TRBV12-3 or TRBV12-4, the J gene TRBJ2-7; D is uncertain. V was pared by 3 bases and J by 5 bases, with 14 bases between. The length of the CDR3 is 14 residues. CDR3 region: CASSLFPNVNEQYF. CDR3 nucleotide sequence: TGTGCCAGCAGTTTGTTCCCAAACGTAAACGAGCAGTACTTC.

This clonotype has only a few counts. This chain links TRBV20-1 with TRBJ2-7, with TRBD1 identical over 7 bases. J gave up 1 base and V 6 bases, and 6 bases lay outside the gene matches. This CDR3 has 13 residues. Germline CDR1 DFQATT, CDR2 SNEGSKA (reference sequence). The CDR3 reads CSAQPGQSYEQYF. DNA for the CDR3: TGCAGTGCCCAACCGGGACAGTCCTACGAGCAGTACTTC.

This chain uses TRBV20-1 with TRBJ2-1; 11 positions agree with TRBD2. This CDR3 region has 14 residues. Per germline, CDR1 DFQATT and CDR2 SNEGSKA (reference sequence). Losses at the gene ends were 1 base for V and 5 bases for J; bases not matched to a gene: 1. The CDR3 here is CSARGLAGNNEQFF. The CDR3 coding sequence is TGCAGTGCTAGAGGACTAGCGGGGAACAATGAGCAGTTCTTC.

The rearrangement uses TRBV28 and TRBJ1-2; TRBD1 aligns across 7 bases. The CDR3 has 17 amino acids. The J segment lost 0 bases and the V segment lost 4 bases, leaving 11 bases of the junction unmatched. CDR1 is MDHEN and CDR2 is SYDVKM in the germline V gene. CDR3 nucleotide sequence: TGTGCCAGCAGTTCTCTCGGGACAGCTCTTCCTAACTATGGCTACACCTTC. This sequence encodes CASSSLGTALPNYGYTF.

This clonotype was observed a few times. The genes are TRBV29-1 and TRBJ2-7; D may be TRBD1 (5 bases). From germline, CDR1 is SQVTM and CDR2 ANQGSEA. V was clipped by 2 bases and J by 5 bases, with 16 bases between them. There are 14 residues in the CDR3. DNA of the CDR3: TGCAGCGTTGAACCGCCTGGGGCGGTCAACGAGCAGTACTTC. It encodes CSVEPPGAVNEQYF.

The sample holds one count of this clonotype. V and J are TRBV20-1 and TRBJ2-3; the match to TRBD2 covers 11 bases. Germline trimming cut 2 bases from V and 2 bases from J; bases unmatched to any gene: 6. Per germline, CDR1 DFQATT and CDR2 SNEGSKA (reference sequence). The CDR3 consists of 16 residues. Here the CDR3 reads CSARLAGGHFTDTQYF. The CDR3 nucleotides read TGCAGTGCTAGACTAGCGGGAGGCCACTTCACAGATACGCAGTATTTT.

V is TRBV11-2 and J is TRBJ1-5, with 8 bases that match TRBD1. Per the germline V gene, CDR1 is SGHAT and CDR2 is FQNNGV. The CDR3 totals 18 residues. V trimming: 2 bases; J trimming: 2 bases; junction bases outside the gene matches: 11. Here the CDR3 reads CASSLYPPGQGGNQPQHF. CDR3 coding DNA: TGTGCCAGCAGCTTATATCCCCCCGGACAGGGTGGCAATCAGCCCCAGCATTTT.

This clonotype was counted only a few times. This chain links TRBV28 with TRBJ2-7, with D possibly being TRBD1 or TRBD2 (5 bases each). This CDR3 comprises 12 residues. The V and J ends lost 6 bases and 8 bases respectively, with 14 bases between them. CDR1 is MDHEN and CDR2 is SYDVKM in the germline V gene. The CDR3 here is CASSLRGRQQYF. CDR3 coding DNA: TGTGCCAGCAGCCTACGGGGCCGCCAGCAGTACTTC.

The rearrangement joins TRBV5-1 to TRBJ2-7; D is perhaps TRBD2 (6 bases). The V end lost 0 bases, the J end lost 2 bases, and 12 bases lay between the germline ends. The CDR3 spans 15 residues. Germline-derived CDR1 and CDR2 are SGHRS and YFSETQ. The CDR3 here is CASSLGLAPTYEQYF. In DNA, the CDR3 is TGCGCCAGCAGCTTGGGGCTAGCGCCCACCTACGAGCAGTACTTC. Combining the CDR3 with reference TRBV5-1 and TRBJ2-7 gives the whole variable domain KAGVTQTPRYLIKTRGQQVTLSCSPISGHRSVSWYQQTPGQGLQFLFEYFSETQRNKGNFPGRFSGRQFSNSRSEMNVSTLELGDSALYLCASSLGLAPTYEQYFGPGTRLTVT.

This rearrangement joins TRBV28 to TRBJ2-7, with D possibly TRBD2 on 6 matching bases. V was trimmed by 4 bases and J by 7 bases, leaving 20 bases between them. This CDR3 contains 15 residues. CDR1 MDHEN and CDR2 SYDVKM come from the germline V gene. The CDR3 DNA reads TGTGCCAGCAGTTCCTCCGTGGAGGGGTGGGGGGAGCAGTACTTC. It encodes CASSSSVEGWGEQYF.

The table lists this clonotype with a few counts. This chain uses TRBV20-1 with TRBJ2-1; 16 bases are a match to TRBD2. CDR1 DFQATT and CDR2 SNEGSKA come from the germline V gene (reference sequence). This CDR3 has 15 amino acids. The V and J ends lost 3 bases and 9 bases, in that order; junction bases with no gene match: 5. The chain's CDR3 is CSASPGLAGGREQFF. In nucleotides, the CDR3 is TGCAGTGCTAGCCCGGGACTAGCGGGAGGGCGTGAGCAGTTCTTC.

On this clonotype: This CDR3 fails to terminate in the conserved phenylalanine or tryptophan, so it likely reflects a read error. CDR3 sequence (DNA): TGCGCCAGCAGCTTGTCGGGACCTCCCTACAATGAGCAGTTCTGC. Its protein product is CASSLSGPPYNEQFC. The chain links TRBV5-1 to TRBJ2-1; D may be TRBD1 or TRBD2 (5 bases each). The germline V and J ends were trimmed by 1 base and 2 bases, with 10 bases remaining between them. Per the germline V gene, CDR1 is SGHRS and CDR2 is YFSETQ. CDR3 length: 15 amino acids.

This clonotype has just a few counts. This sequence joins TRBV18 and TRBJ2-1, with D perhaps matching TRBD1 (5 bases). The ends were cut back, 2 bases at V and 2 bases at J, with 13 bases in the middle. The CDR3 runs 16 residues. Germline CDR1 reads KGHSH; CDR2 reads LQKENI. CDR3 sequence reads: CASSPRLQGTYNEQFF. CDR3 in DNA: TGTGCCAGCTCACCAAGACTTCAGGGCACCTACAATGAGCAGTTCTTC.

Only a few counts were recorded for this clonotype. CDR3 loop: CASSLSKPGGVETQYF. The CDR3 region has the DNA TGTGCCAGCAGCTTAAGCAAACCGGGGGGTGTAGAGACCCAGTACTTC. The rearrangement links TRBV11-3 to TRBJ2-5; 7 bases match TRBD2. CDR1 is SGHNT, CDR2 YENEEA, per germline. The CDR3 is 16 amino acids. Trimming cost V 2 bases and J 4 bases; bases outside gene matches: 10.

This clonotype was seen only a few times. The chain has TRBV20-1 and TRBJ2-2, with D perhaps matching TRBD1 (7 bases). V dropped 4 bases and J dropped 4 bases, with 16 bases sitting between them. This CDR3 is built from 15 residues. The germline V gene encodes CDR1 DFQATT and CDR2 SNEGSKA (reference sequence). CDR3 bases: TGCAGTGCTAATGACCAGGGGGGTGCCACCGGGGAGCTGTTTTTT. Translation gives CSANDQGGATGELFF.

This clonotype occurred a few times. The rearrangement links TRBV15 to TRBJ1-1; TRBD1 might be the D (5 bases). Deletions cut 3 bases from V and 1 base from J, with 9 bases between. Per germline, CDR1 LNHNV and CDR2 YYDKDF (reference sequence). This CDR3 contains 14 residues. CDR3 nucleotide sequence: TGTGCCACCAGCAGGATAAGGGGGAACACTGAAGCTTTCTTT. This gives the protein CATSRIRGNTEAFF.

CDR3 bases: TGTGCCAGCAGTACCCTCGGGCCTACCAAGGAATCCTACAATGAGCAGTTCTTC. Translation: CASSTLGPTKESYNEQFF. The gene calls are TRBV27 and TRBJ2-1; the D is unclear. The CDR3 has 18 amino acids. Germline V gene data show CDR1 as MNHEY and CDR2 as SMNVEV (reference sequence). V lost 5 bases, J lost 1 base, and 21 bases lay in between.

In this sample, this clonotype turned up a few times. V and J are TRBV28 and TRBJ2-2; 8 nucleotides align to TRBD1. The germline V gene has CDR1 MDHEN and CDR2 SYDVKM. This CDR3 spans 15 amino acids. Trimming removed 8 bases from V and 4 bases from J; junction bases left unmatched: 9. CDR3 protein: CASLKTGGVTGELFF. The CDR3 nucleotides read TGTGCCAGCCTTAAAACAGGGGGAGTCACCGGGGAGCTGTTTTTT.

The chain combines TRBV20-1 with TRBJ2-1, with 10 bases aligning to TRBD2. CDR1 and CDR2 (germline): DFQATT, SNEGSKA (reference sequence). V was clipped by 4 bases and J by 8 bases; unmatched bases: 8. The CDR3 runs to 14 residues. CDR3 amino acids: CSATLSGRGDEQFF. In DNA, the CDR3 is TGCAGTGCTACCTTGAGCGGGAGGGGGGATGAGCAGTTCTTC.

This clonotype was detected only a few times. The V and J genes are TRBV4-3 and TRBJ2-1; D possibly corresponds to TRBD2 (6 bases). This CDR3 is built from 18 residues. V was cut by 2 bases and J by 5 bases, with 22 bases left in between. The germline gives CDR1 LGHNA, CDR2 YSLEER. CDR3 residues: CASSQPQDRRPGDNEQFF. CDR3 sequence (DNA): TGCGCCAGCAGCCAACCACAGGATCGACGACCGGGGGACAATGAGCAGTTCTTC.

To note about this clonotype: Compared with germline, one end of the junction differs, possibly owing to a read error. The J gene is TRBJ2-7, the V gene TRBV29-1; TRBD2 agrees at 14 bases. Germline loops: CDR1 SQVTM, CDR2 ANQGSEA. The CDR3 runs to 16 residues. The CDR3 DNA reads TGCATCGTTTACCTGGGACTAGCGGGAGTAACGTACGAGCAGTACTTC. This codes for CIVYLGLAGVTYEQYF.

This chain links TRBV19 with TRBJ2-7; D is uncertain. Germline V lookup: CDR1 LNHDA, CDR2 SQIVND (reference sequence). Deletions cut 0 bases from V and 0 bases from J, with 12 bases between. The CDR3 has 16 amino acids. The CDR3 loop reads CASSIDSGSLSYEQYF. As DNA, the CDR3 is TGTGCCAGTAGTATAGATTCCGGATCCCTCTCCTACGAGCAGTACTTC. The full variable domain, its missing parts supplied by reference TRBV19 and TRBJ2-7, is DGGITQSPKYLFRKEGQNVTLSCEQNLNHDAMYWYRQDPGQGLRLIYYSQIVNDFQKGDIAEGYSVSREKKESFPLTVTSAQKNPTAFYLCASSIDSGSLSYEQYFGPGTRLTVT.

This clonotype has a count of ten or more. The gene calls are TRBV3-1 and TRBJ2-6, with D hard to call. CDR1 and CDR2 from the germline V gene are LGHDT and YNNKEL (reference sequence). The CDR3 length is 16 residues. Trimming left V 1 base short and J 1 base short, with 8 bases between. DNA of the CDR3: TGTGCCAGCAGCCAAGGTAGGGCATCTGGGGCCAACGTCCTGACTTTC. It codes for CASSQGRASGANVLTF.